Below, 4 T cell receptor beta chains from the same sample are listed, as sequenced in a study of T cells after posttransplantation cyclophosphamide. Sequencing used immunoSEQ multiplex PCR; TCRdb keeps in-frame clones, though not all of them. This sample has about 9,200 clones, with approximately 89% found just once. Sequenced sample: memory CD4+ T cells sorted from PBMCs. These receptors were taken from a woman between 55 and 75 years old in good health, CMV-negative, and a related stem cell transplant donor.

This chain joins TRBV28 and TRBJ2-3, with TRBD1 matching over 7 bases. V shed 3 bases, J shed 3 bases, and the junction held 9 bases outside the gene matches. The CDR3 loop spans 16 amino acids. Germline V lookup: CDR1 MDHEN, CDR2 SYDVKM. The CDR3 DNA reads TGTGCCAGCAGTTTTTTTGGGGCCAGGGGGACAGATACGCAGTATTTT. Amino acid sequence: CASSFFGARGTDTQYF.

The rearrangement links TRBV9 to TRBJ2-4; tentatively, D is TRBD1 (6 bases). Between the trimmed V and J ends, which lost 0 bases and 8 bases, there was a span of 12 bases. The germline V gene has CDR1 SGDLS and CDR2 YYNGEE. The CDR3 runs 14 residues. The DNA for the CDR3 is TGTGCCAGCAGCGTAGGGCTAGGGGGATACATTCAGTACTTC. Amino acid sequence: CASSVGLGGYIQYF.

The J gene is TRBJ2-6, the V gene TRBV4-3, with 8 bases matching TRBD1. There are 22 residues in the CDR3. CDR1 and CDR2 from the germline V gene are LGHNA and YSLEER. V gave up 4 bases and J gave up 0 bases; unmatched junction bases: 20. In DNA form, the CDR3 reads TGCGCCAGCAGCCTACGTATGGGAGGACAGGGTCGTTCGCCCTCTGGGGCCAACGTCCTGACTTTC. Translated: CASSLRMGGQGRSPSGANVLTF.

The chain has TRBV6-1 and TRBJ2-1, with D perhaps matching TRBD2 (5 bases). The germline CDR1 and CDR2 sequences are MNHNS and SASEGT. CDR3 length: 11 residues. Trimming removed 6 bases at V and 9 bases at J, with 9 bases between. CDR3 in amino acids: CASSPSIEQFF. CDR3 nucleotides: TGTGCCAGCAGCCCTAGCATTGAGCAGTTCTTC.